This T cell receptor (beta chain) was retrieved from a study of blood T cell repertoires in COVID-19 (dated by TCRdb to about 2020). Background for the entire study: Samples from collaborators originated in the United States, Italy and Spain and spanned both the acute and convalescent phases of COVID-19. Subjects who had been exposed to COVID-19, were actively infected with it, or had recovered from it provided the deeply sampled blood TCRbeta repertoires that made up the dataset. The prospective study material was composed of cDNA or gDNA derived from T cells, B-cell-depleted T cells, or PBMCs. The samples were drawn from the first 160 participants of the ongoing ImmuneRACE study and from about 1,200 subjects provided by 6 global collaborators. Nearly every sample came with metadata listing a de-identified subject ID, COVID-19 status, age in years and sex. The repertoires were released in a freely available public database intended as a resource for research on the immune response to SARS-CoV-2. Where available, HLA class I and class II types were obtained from metadata supplied by the sample provider rather than from assay-based typing.

TCRbeta CDR3 regions were amplified from genomic DNA by means of the immunoSEQ Assay, a bias-controlled multiplex PCR. Per the source publication's procedure: Within the assay, amplification of reference gene primers was used to estimate how many nucleated cells each sample contained. To quantify the absolute abundance of each unique TCRbeta CDR3 rearrangement, sequence reads were collapsed and filtered. For each sample, productive Simpson clonality was calculated as the square root of Simpson's diversity index over productive rearrangements. Here the immuneACCESS table is served through TCRdb, limited to in-frame sequences with V and J called. Missing clones are a known gap in these copies; in checked studies unresolved V genes cover under half, and the rest lacks a known reason. V and J calls and clone size come straight from that table; D and trimming were deduced from the DNA. For this sample there are around 200,000 clones; around four fifths appear just once. Of the sample, less than 3.5% falls within the top ten clones.

Points the paper makes about the study in general: Clinical and demographic metadata were provided uncurated, with the amount varying by source and participant.

Collaborating institutions collected whole blood in K2EDTA tubes following their own protocols. For TCRbeta analysis, collaborators shipped samples in one of three forms: frozen whole blood, isolated PBMCs, or DNA extracted from either of those sample types. V is trimmed back by 1 base and J by 6 bases, and the junction contains 16 bases that no gene match accounts for. The cysteine opens and the phenylalanine closes a CDR3 of 18 amino acids. Of all the DNA, just the CDR3 is kept, 54 bases in frame from base 1. CDR1 and CDR2 (SNHLY, FYNNEI) derive from the germline V gene. Notes on this clone: Its specific antigen is unknown. No quality values exist for individual bases; no much larger clone is one base distant.

This receptor was taken from a man between 45 and 60 years old with active or convalescent COVID-19. What was sequenced was peripheral blood. This receptor chain uses TRBV2 and TRBJ1-2; 8 bases in the junction line up with TRBD1. The nucleotide sequence is given as TGTGCCAGCAGTGAAGGGGGGACAGGCCTAACTATGGTCCATGGCTACACCTTC. Translated, it gives CASSEGGTGLTMVHGYTF. Here the CDR3 is joined to the reference TRBV2 and TRBJ1-2 genes, and the full variable domain is: EPEVTQTPSHQVTQMGQEVILRCVPISNHLYFYWYRQILGQKVEFLVSFYNNEISEKSEIFDDQFSVERPDGSNFTLKIRSTKLEDSAMYFCASSEGGTGLTMVHGYTFGSGTRLTVV.